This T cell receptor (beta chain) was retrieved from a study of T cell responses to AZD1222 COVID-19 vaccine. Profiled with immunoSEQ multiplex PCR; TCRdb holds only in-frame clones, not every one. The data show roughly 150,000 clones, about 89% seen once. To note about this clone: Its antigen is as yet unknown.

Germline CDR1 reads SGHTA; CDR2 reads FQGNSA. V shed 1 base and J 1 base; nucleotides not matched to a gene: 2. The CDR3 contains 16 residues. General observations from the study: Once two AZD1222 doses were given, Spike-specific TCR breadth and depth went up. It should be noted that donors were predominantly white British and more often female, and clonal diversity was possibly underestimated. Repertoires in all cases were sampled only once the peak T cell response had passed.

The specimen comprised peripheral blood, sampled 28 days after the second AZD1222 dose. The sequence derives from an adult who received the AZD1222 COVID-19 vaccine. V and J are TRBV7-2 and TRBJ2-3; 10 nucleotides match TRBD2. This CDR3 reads CASSLGLAGGTDTQYF. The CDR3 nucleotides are TGTGCCAGCAGCTTAGGGCTAGCGGGGGGCACAGATACGCAGTATTTT.